Following are 16 T cell receptor beta chains from one sample sequenced in a study of shared clonotypes between healthy human individuals. CD8 cells regarded as naive lacked CD45RO, were positively chosen for CCR7, and omitted terminally differentiated effector memory CD45RA+ cells. Some clones are missing from TCRdb's copy, which holds only in-frame ones; the method was immunoSEQ multiplex PCR. The sample shows roughly 2.1 million clones, 90% to 95% of them seen only once. Input material: naive CD8+ T cells from PBMCs. These receptors came from a man aged 18-30 years in good health. Some clones in this sample may be carry-over from other donors' samples.

This clone was found a few times. The chain uses TRBV9 and TRBJ1-2; 8 bases map to TRBD1. V shed 4 bases, J shed 14 bases, and the junction held 10 bases outside the gene matches. The CDR3 covers 12 residues. The germline V gene has CDR1 SGDLS and CDR2 YYNGEE. The DNA of the CDR3 is TGTGCCAGCAGCCTATCGGACAGGGACTCAACCTTC. This gives the protein CASSLSDRDSTF.

The chain has TRBV7-9 and TRBJ2-1, with 7 bases fitting TRBD2. Germline V gives CDR1 SEHNR, CDR2 FQNEAQ (reference sequence). The CDR3 totals 16 residues. V was pared by 1 base and J by 2 bases, with 5 bases of the junction left unmatched. CDR3 DNA: TGTGCCAGCAGCTTAGGTCCTAGCGGTACCTACAATGAGCAGTTCTTC. Protein sequence: CASSLGPSGTYNEQFF.

The rearrangement links TRBV5-1 to TRBJ2-3; 7 bases are shared with TRBD2. This CDR3 contains 14 residues. With V trimmed by 4 bases and J by 2 bases, 4 bases remained unmatched. Germline assignment: CDR1 SGHRS and CDR2 YFSETQ. The CDR3 loop reads CASSTGTTTDTQYF. CDR3 coding DNA: TGCGCCAGCAGCACCGGGACTACCACAGATACGCAGTATTTT.

This clone was recorded once. The chain has TRBV27 and TRBJ2-5; tentative D call: TRBD2 (6 bases). CDR1 is MNHEY, CDR2 SMNVEV, per germline (reference sequence). The CDR3 is 15 residues long. Deletions cut 6 bases from V and 0 bases from J, with 14 bases between. DNA of the CDR3: TGTGCCAGCAGACCGGGACTCAGGTACCAAGAGACCCAGTACTTC. Residues: CASRPGLRYQETQYF.

This chain links TRBV11-3 with TRBJ2-1, with 13 bases lining up with TRBD2. Looked up from germline, CDR1 is SGHNT and CDR2 is YENEEA. There are 17 residues in the CDR3. J gave up 4 bases and V 0 bases, and 3 bases lay outside the gene matches. The DNA of the CDR3 is TGTGCCAGCAGCTTAGACTCACTAGCGGGAGGGTACAATGAGCAGTTCTTC. Residues: CASSLDSLAGGYNEQFF.

The genes are TRBV10-2 and TRBJ1-4; 7 nucleotides agree with TRBD1. This CDR3 has 14 amino acids. The V gene's germline CDR1 is WSHSY and CDR2 SAAADI. Trimming at V came to 6 bases and at J to 6 bases, leaving 7 bases not matched to a gene. The CDR3 DNA sequence: TGCGCCAGCAGGTCGAGGACAGGAGATGAAAAACTGTTTTTT. The encoded protein is CASRSRTGDEKLFF.

This sequence joins TRBV5-1 and TRBJ2-3; 9 nucleotides line up with TRBD1. J was trimmed by 4 bases and V by 1 base; bases with no gene match: 7. Germline lookup yields CDR1 SGHRS and CDR2 YFSETQ. The CDR3 contains 16 residues. The CDR3: CASSLMGQGAADTQYF. For the CDR3, the DNA is TGCGCCAGCAGCTTGATGGGACAGGGAGCAGCAGATACGCAGTATTTT.

A note on this clone: Other DNA sequences within the sample encode an identical CDR3. V gene TRBV7-9 combines with J gene TRBJ2-5, with 8 bases lining up with TRBD1. CDR3 length equals 14 residues. Trimming at V came to 4 bases and at J to 2 bases, leaving 3 bases not matched to a gene. Germline V CDR1 and CDR2: SEHNR, FQNEAQ (reference sequence). CDR3 residues: CASSSGQGQETQYF. Written as DNA, the CDR3 is TGTGCCAGCAGCTCCGGACAGGGTCAAGAGACCCAGTACTTC.

This rearrangement joins TRBV27 to TRBJ1-1, with D uncertain. The germline CDR1 and CDR2 sequences are MNHEY and SMNVEV (reference sequence). Trimming took 5 bases from V and 1 from J, leaving 17 bases between them. The CDR3 sequence is 16 residues long. In nucleotides, the CDR3 is TGTGCCAGCAGTCTGGGGTTCGGGTACGCGAACACTGAAGCTTTCTTT. It specifies CASSLGFGYANTEAFF.

The gene calls are TRBV19 and TRBJ1-5, with D unclear. The CDR3 totals 15 residues. Trimming left V 5 bases short and J 0 bases short, with 11 bases between. Per germline, CDR1 LNHDA and CDR2 SQIVND (reference sequence). The CDR3 here is CASSPRFYSNQPQHF. The CDR3 DNA reads TGTGCCAGTAGTCCAAGGTTCTATAGCAATCAGCCCCAGCATTTT.

The count of this clone is one. V and J are TRBV27 and TRBJ2-7; maybe TRBD2 (6 bases). Per the germline V gene, CDR1 is MNHEY and CDR2 is SMNVEV (reference sequence). V lost 2 bases to trimming and J lost 5 bases, with 13 bases between them. The length of the CDR3 is 14 residues. The CDR3 loop reads CASSLLPGVHEQYF. The CDR3 DNA is TGTGCCAGCAGTTTACTTCCGGGGGTCCACGAGCAGTACTTC.

The genes are TRBV28 and TRBJ2-2; tentative D call: TRBD1 (6 bases). The V and J ends lost 6 bases and 3 bases respectively, with 14 bases between them. The germline CDR1 and CDR2 sequences are MDHEN and SYDVKM. The CDR3 has 15 residues. Written as DNA, the CDR3 is TGTGCCAGCAGGCTCTCCCCAGGGGACACCGGGGAGCTGTTTTTT. Translation gives CASRLSPGDTGELFF.

This chain joins TRBV10-3 and TRBJ2-6; D unclear. The CDR3 spans 17 residues. Germline CDR1 is ENHRY and CDR2 is SYGVKD. The V and J ends lost 7 bases and 1 base respectively, with 17 bases between them. CDR3 sequence reads: CAITRVISGSGANVLTF. The CDR3 DNA is TGTGCCATCACCCGGGTCATCTCTGGATCTGGGGCCAACGTCCTGACTTTC.

This sequence joins TRBV6-5 and TRBJ2-7; TRBD1 aligns across 9 bases. This CDR3 has 16 amino acids. CDR1 and CDR2 (germline): MNHEY, SVGAGI. Unmatched junction bases numbered 6, after V lost 2 bases and J lost 1 base. As DNA, the CDR3 is TGTGCCAGCAGTTACATCACCGGGACAGGGTCCTACGAGCAGTACTTC. It specifies CASSYITGTGSYEQYF.

This clone is a singleton in its sample. V gene TRBV4-2 combines with J gene TRBJ2-7; tentatively, D is TRBD2 (6 bases). The CDR3 extends over 17 amino acids. Per the germline V gene, CDR1 is LGHNA and CDR2 is YNFKEQ. Trimming stripped 0 bases from V and 2 bases from J, with 17 bases between. CDR3 DNA sequence: TGTGCCAGCAGCCAAGAAGGGCTTCGGGCGGGAACCTACGAGCAGTACTTC. This encodes CASSQEGLRAGTYEQYF.

The chain links TRBV6-1 to TRBJ1-4; D uncertain. The V and J ends lost 6 bases and 3 bases respectively, with 14 bases between them. This CDR3 spans 15 amino acids. Looked up from germline, CDR1 is MNHNS and CDR2 is SASEGT. The CDR3 loop reads CASRLRHAPNEKLFF. The DNA of the CDR3 is TGTGCCAGCAGACTAAGACATGCACCTAATGAAAAACTGTTTTTT.